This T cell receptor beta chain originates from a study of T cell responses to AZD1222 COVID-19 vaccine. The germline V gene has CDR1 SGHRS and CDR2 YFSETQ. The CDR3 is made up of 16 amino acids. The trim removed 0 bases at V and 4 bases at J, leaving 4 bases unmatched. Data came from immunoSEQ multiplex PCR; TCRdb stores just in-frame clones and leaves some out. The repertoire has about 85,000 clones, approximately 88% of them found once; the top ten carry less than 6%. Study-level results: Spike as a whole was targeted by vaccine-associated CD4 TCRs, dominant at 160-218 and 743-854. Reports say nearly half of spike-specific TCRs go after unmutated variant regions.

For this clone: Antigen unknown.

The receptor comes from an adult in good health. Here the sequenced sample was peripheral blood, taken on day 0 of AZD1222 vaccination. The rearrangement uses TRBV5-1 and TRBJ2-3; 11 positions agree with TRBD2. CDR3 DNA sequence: TGCGCCAGCAGCTTGGGAATGACTAGCGGGGCAGATACGCAGTATTTT. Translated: CASSLGMTSGADTQYF.